This TCR beta chain stems from a study of OX40 agonist ivuxolimab in advanced cancers. For the study at large: At 75% to 90% male, the cohort had a mean age of 60 years, ranging from roughly 20 to 80.

Clones were sequenced by immunoSEQ multiplex PCR, and TCRdb holds only the in-frame ones, with some missing. The table has 7,000 or so clones, roughly three quarters seen once. Trimming shortened V by 5 bases and J by 6 bases, and 22 bases separated the two germline ends. Germline CDR1 LNHDA, CDR2 SQIVND (reference sequence). This CDR3 is 17 amino acids long. The sequence derives from an adult with an advanced solid tumor such as melanoma, head and neck, liver or kidney cancer. The sample consisted of CD4+ or CD8+ T cells sorted from blood, taken in a trial of the OX40 agonist ivuxolimab. The chain recombines TRBV19 with TRBJ2-2; D possibly corresponds to TRBD1 (5 bases). The CDR3 sequence is CASSVGHRWDLAGELFF. The DNA for the CDR3 is TGTGCCAGTAGTGTCGGACACCGATGGGATCTCGCCGGGGAGCTGTTTTTT.